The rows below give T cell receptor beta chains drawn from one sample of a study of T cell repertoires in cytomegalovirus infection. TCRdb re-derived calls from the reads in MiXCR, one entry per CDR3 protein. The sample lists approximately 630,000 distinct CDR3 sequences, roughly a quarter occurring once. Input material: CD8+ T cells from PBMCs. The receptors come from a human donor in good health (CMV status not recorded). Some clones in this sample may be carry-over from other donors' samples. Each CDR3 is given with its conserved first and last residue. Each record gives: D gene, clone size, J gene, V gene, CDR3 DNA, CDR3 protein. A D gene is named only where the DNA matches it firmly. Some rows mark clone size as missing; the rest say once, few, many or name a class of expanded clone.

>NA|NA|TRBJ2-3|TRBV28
TGTGCCAGCAGTTTTCTTAATGGACGGTCCAAGGGGGTAGATACGCAGTATTTT
CASSFLNGRSKGVDTQYF
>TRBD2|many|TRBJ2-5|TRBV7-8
TGTGCCAGCAGCTTAGCGCCCAGCGGGGGGCCGGTGGCCCAGTACTTC
CASSLAPSGGPVAQYF
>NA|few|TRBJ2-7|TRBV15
TGTGCCACCAGCAGAACATCCGGGACAAATTCCTACGAGCAGTACTTC
CATSRTSGTNSYEQYF
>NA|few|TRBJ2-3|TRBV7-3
TGTGCCAGCAGCAATCTGCGGGACAACACAGATACGCAGTATTTT
CASSNLRDNTDTQYF
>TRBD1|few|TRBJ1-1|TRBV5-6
TGTGCCAGCAGCTTGGGTACAGGGGGCTACACTGAAGCTTTCTTT
CASSLGTGGYTEAFF
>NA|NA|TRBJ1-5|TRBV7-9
TGTGCCAGCAGCTTAGCTGGGTTCGGTAGCAATCAGCCCCAGCATTTT
CASSLAGFGSNQPQHF
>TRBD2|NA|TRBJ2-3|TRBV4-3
TGCGCCAGCAGCCAAGCCCCCGGGACTAGCGGGCAAACTAGCACAGATACGCAGTATTTT
CASSQAPGTSGQTSTDTQYF
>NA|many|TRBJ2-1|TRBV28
TGTGCCAGCAGTTTAGATCTGAATGAGCAGTTCTTC
CASSLDLNEQFF
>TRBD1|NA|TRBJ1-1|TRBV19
TGTGCCACCCGGACAGGGGGCTTCACTGAAGCTTTCTTT
CATRTGGFTEAFF
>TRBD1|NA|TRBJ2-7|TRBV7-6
TGTGCCAGCAGCTTACAACAGGGGTACTCCTACGAGCAGTACTTC
CASSLQQGYSYEQYF
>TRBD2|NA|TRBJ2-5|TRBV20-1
TGCAGTGCTCCGCCACTAGCGGGGGGATGGGAGACCCAGTACTTC
CSAPPLAGGWETQYF
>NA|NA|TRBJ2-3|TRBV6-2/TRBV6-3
TGTGCCAGCAGTTCGGTAGCGGCTAACACAGATACGCAGTATTTT
CASSSVAANTDTQYF
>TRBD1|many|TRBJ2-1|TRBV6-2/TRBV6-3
TGTGCCAGCAGCTCAACTAAGACAGGGGGGTATGTGGATGAGCAGTTCTTC
CASSSTKTGGYVDEQFF
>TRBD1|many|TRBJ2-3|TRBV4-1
TGCGCCAGCAGCCTCCGGGACAGGAGCACAGATACGCAGTATTTT
CASSLRDRSTDTQYF
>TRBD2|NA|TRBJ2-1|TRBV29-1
TGCAGCGTTCCACGCGGGGACTACCTTAAGGATGAGCAGTTCTTC
CSVPRGDYLKDEQFF
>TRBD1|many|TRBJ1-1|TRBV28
TGTGCCAGCAGTTTCTCGAATCGGACAGGGGCGACGTACACTGAAGCTTTCTTT
CASSFSNRTGATYTEAFF
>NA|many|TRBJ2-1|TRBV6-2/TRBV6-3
TGTGCCAGCAGTTACTCGAAGGATGAGCAGTTCTTC
CASSYSKDEQFF
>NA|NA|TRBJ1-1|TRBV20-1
TGCAGTGCTAGACAGACGAACACTGAAGCTTTCTTT
CSARQTNTEAFF
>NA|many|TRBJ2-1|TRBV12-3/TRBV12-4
TGTGCCAGCAGTCCCTATAGAGGGGGTGATAGGAATGAGCAGTTCTTC
CASSPYRGGDRNEQFF
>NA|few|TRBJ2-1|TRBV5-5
TGTGCCAGCAGCTTACGACTGAAGGAGCAGTTCTTC
CASSLRLKEQFF
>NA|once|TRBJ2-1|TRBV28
TGTGCCAGCAGTTTTTTGAATAAGCAGTTCTTC
CASSFLNKQFF
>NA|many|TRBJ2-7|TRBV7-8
TGTGCCAGCAGCTTCGACTCGAAACTCGGCAGGGGGGACCCCTACGAGCAGTACTTC
CASSFDSKLGRGDPYEQYF
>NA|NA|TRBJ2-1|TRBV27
TGTGCCAGCAGTTTGGTGGGGGGCGGTTTAGATGAGCAGTTCTTC
CASSLVGGGLDEQFF
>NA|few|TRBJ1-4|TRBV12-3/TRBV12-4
TGTGCCAGCAGCGGCGGGAGAGTAAAACTGTTTTTT
CASSGGRVKLFF
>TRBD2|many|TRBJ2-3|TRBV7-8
TGTGCCAGCAGCGGGGGGGGAGACAATATTTATCCCACAGATACGCAGTATTTT
CASSGGGDNIYPTDTQYF
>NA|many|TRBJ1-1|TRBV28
TGTGCCAGCAGTTTCCGGCCGGAGCACCATGAAGCTTTCTTT
CASSFRPEHHEAFF
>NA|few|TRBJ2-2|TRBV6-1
TGTGCCAGCAGTCTTTCATATGGCGGGGAGCTGTTTTTT
CASSLSYGGELFF
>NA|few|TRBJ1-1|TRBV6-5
TGTGCCAGCAGTTACTTTGGAGTTAGGGGGGGCACTGAAGCTTTCTTT
CASSYFGVRGGTEAFF
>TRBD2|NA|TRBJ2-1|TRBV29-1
TGCAGCGTTGAAATTGGGAGGGCTAATGAGCAGTTCTTC
CSVEIGRANEQFF
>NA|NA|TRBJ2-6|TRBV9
TGTGCCAGCAGCGTAAGTAAACAGGGAACCGGGGCCAACGTCCTGACTTTC
CASSVSKQGTGANVLTF
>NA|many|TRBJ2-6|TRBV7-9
TGTGCCAGCAGCTTAAAGACCTCTGGGGCCAACGTCCTGACTTTC
CASSLKTSGANVLTF
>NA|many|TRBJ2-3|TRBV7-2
TGTGCCAGCAGCTTATTCGGCGGGGTAATGACAGATACGCAGTATTTT
CASSLFGGVMTDTQYF
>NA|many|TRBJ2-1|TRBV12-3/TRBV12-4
TGTGCCAGCAGTTTATTGAGTGGGGGGAGCTCCTACAATGAGCAGTTCTTC
CASSLLSGGSSYNEQFF
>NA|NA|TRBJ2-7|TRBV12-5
TGTGCTAGTGGCTTCCGAACAGCGGCATCCTACGAGCAGTACTTC
CASGFRTAASYEQYF
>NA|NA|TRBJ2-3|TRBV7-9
TGTGCCAGCAGCCTAATCGTGTTATCCATGGACGGAGATACGCAGTATTTT
CASSLIVLSMDGDTQYF
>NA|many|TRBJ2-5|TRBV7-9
TGTGCCAGCAGCGCGCCGTGGGCGTACCAAGAGACCCAGTACTTC
CASSAPWAYQETQYF
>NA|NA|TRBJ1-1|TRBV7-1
TGTGCCAGCAGCTCCGCAGGGGCTGACACTGAAGCTTTCTTT
CASSSAGADTEAFF
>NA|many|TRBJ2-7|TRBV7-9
TGTGCCAGCAGCTCAATTCGGACGGTTTCCTACGAGCAGTACTTC
CASSSIRTVSYEQYF
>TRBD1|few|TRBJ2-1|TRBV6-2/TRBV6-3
TGTGCCAGCAGTTACGCCACTGAACCGGGACAGGGGGCGCGCAATGAGCAGTTCTTC
CASSYATEPGQGARNEQFF
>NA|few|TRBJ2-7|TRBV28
TGTGCCAGCAGTTTAGCAGAGGTCTCCTACGAGCAGTACTTC
CASSLAEVSYEQYF
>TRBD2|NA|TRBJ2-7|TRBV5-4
TGTGCCAGCAGCTTGGCGAATAGCGGGGGGCAGTCCTACGAGCAGTACTTC
CASSLANSGGQSYEQYF
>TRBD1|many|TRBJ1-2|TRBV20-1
TGCAGTGCTCCACCAGCCGGGACAGGGGCTAACTATGGCTACACCTTC
CSAPPAGTGANYGYTF
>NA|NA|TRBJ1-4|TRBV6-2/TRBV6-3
TGTGCCAGCAGTTACATGGGGTACCGGAATGAAAAACTGTTTTTT
CASSYMGYRNEKLFF
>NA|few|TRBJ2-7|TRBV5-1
TGCGCCAGCAGCTTGCACGACGAGCAGTACTTC
CASSLHDEQYF
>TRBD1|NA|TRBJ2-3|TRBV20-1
TGCAGTGCCCGGGACAGGGGCAGATCTAGCACAGATACGCAGTATTTT
CSARDRGRSSTDTQYF
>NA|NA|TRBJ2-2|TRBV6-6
TGTGCCAGCAGTTACGAGGGGGGAAACACCGGGGAGCTGTTTTTT
CASSYEGGNTGELFF
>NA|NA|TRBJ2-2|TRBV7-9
TGTGCCAGCAGCCCAAAAGGGGAAGATACCGGGGAGCTGTTTTTT
CASSPKGEDTGELFF
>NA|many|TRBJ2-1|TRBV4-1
TGCGCCAGCAGCCAAGTGGATGGCGGGGTAAATGAGCAGTTCTTC
CASSQVDGGVNEQFF
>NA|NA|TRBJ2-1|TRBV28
TGTGCCAGCAGTTTCACAGGGATATCCTACAATGAGCAGTTCTTC
CASSFTGISYNEQFF